Sequencing of this TCR beta chain was carried out in a study of cytomegalovirus exposure and HLA in healthy donors. Germline V gives CDR1 ENHRY, CDR2 SYGVKD. CDR3 size: 12 residues. The V gene lost 2 bases and the J gene lost 4 bases, with 3 bases spanning the gap. The PCR contained 60 Vbeta and 13 Jbeta primers. The data were produced by immunoSEQ multiplex PCR, yet TCRdb's version contains in-frame clones alone and is incomplete. The sample holds more than 150,000 clones; under 85% are singletons and the top ten take 1.6%. Details on this clone: The antigen is undetermined.

General observations from the study: In presence/absence analyses, roughly uniform sequencing depth across donors was assumed. CMV antigen specificity was confirmed in vitro for a few CMV-associated chains.

Source material: PBMCs. The clonotype was recovered from a man between 45 and 60 years old in good health and CMV-seronegative. The V and J genes are TRBV10-3 and TRBJ1-5; D remains unclear. The DNA of the CDR3 is TGTGCCATCAGTGAGACAAATCAGCCCCAGCATTTT. It yields the protein CAISETNQPQHF.